Following are 7 T cell receptor beta chains from one sample sequenced in a study of blood T cells in healthy people across ages. Then a second PCR, running roughly 7 to 11 cycles, was carried out with a sample-barcoded 5' primer and a J-beta primer mix. Each CDR3 protein is one row after TCRdb ran MiXCR on the 5' RACE reads. Among 850,000 to 1,300,000 distinct CDR3 sequences listed, 40% to 50% were seen once. Sequenced input: blood. The receptors originated from a woman aged 55-69 years in good health.

The chain has TRBV20-1 and TRBJ2-7; unclear D gene. The CDR3 spans 11 residues. The germline gives CDR1 DFQATT, CDR2 SNEGSKA (reference sequence). V shed 6 bases and J shed 4 bases, with 10 bases lying between them. The CDR3 loop reads CSASNPYEQYF. The CDR3 region has the DNA TGCAGTGCCAGCAACCCATACGAGCAGTACTTC.

In its sample, this clonotype was seen a few times. The chain combines TRBV29-1 with TRBJ2-5; D is unresolved. Germline V gives CDR1 SQVTM, CDR2 ANQGSEA. This CDR3 is 13 amino acids long. V was trimmed by 4 bases and J by 2 bases, leaving 11 bases between them. Here the CDR3 reads CSVGASVQETQYF. The CDR3 DNA is TGCAGCGTTGGGGCCAGTGTGCAAGAGACCCAGTACTTC.

This clonotype has more than one count but fewer than ten. The chain is built from TRBV4-2 and TRBJ1-2; a possible D gene is TRBD1 (5 bases). Germline assignment: CDR1 LGHNA and CDR2 YNFKEQ. Trimming stripped 2 bases from V and 0 bases from J, with 10 bases between. The CDR3 is made up of 15 amino acids. The CDR3 bases are TGTGCCAGCAGCCAACAGGGAGGGACTAACTATGGCTACACCTTC. Amino acids: CASSQQGGTNYGYTF.

This clonotype appeared a few times. The V and J genes are TRBV7-2 and TRBJ2-7; D ambiguous. Germline-derived CDR1 and CDR2 are SGHTA and FQGNSA. The ends were cut back, 1 base at V and 3 bases at J, with 7 bases in the middle. This CDR3 comprises 13 residues. The CDR3 nucleotides are TGTGCCAGCAGCTTAGAGCCCGGCTACGAGCAGTACTTC. Its protein product is CASSLEPGYEQYF. Full variable domain (missing parts from reference TRBV7-2 and TRBJ2-7): GAGVSQSPSNKVTEKGKDVELRCDPISGHTALYWYRQSLGQGLEFLIYFQGNSAPDKSGLPSDRFSAERTGGSVSTLTIQRTQQEDSAVYLCASSLEPGYEQYFGPGTRLTVT.

The V and J genes are TRBV6-1 and TRBJ1-1; D remains ambiguous. The CDR3 is 12 residues long. With 2 bases removed from V and 10 bases from J, the gap between germline ends came to 11 bases. From germline, CDR1 is MNHNS and CDR2 SASEGT. The CDR3 is CASSELGFVAFF. The CDR3 nucleotides are TGTGCCAGCAGTGAATTGGGGTTCGTAGCTTTCTTT.

This clonotype was detected only a few times. The rearrangement uses TRBV27 and TRBJ2-1, with 7 bases identical to TRBD2. From germline, CDR1 is MNHEY and CDR2 SMNVEV (reference sequence). V shed 4 bases, J shed 6 bases, and the junction held 24 bases outside the gene matches. This CDR3 has 20 amino acids. The chain's CDR3 is CASSSLFPGLSGPKGNEQFF. CDR3 sequence (DNA): TGTGCCAGCAGTTCCCTTTTCCCCGGACTTAGCGGGCCCAAAGGCAATGAGCAGTTCTTC.

The count of this clonotype is one. V usage is TRBV29-1 and J usage is TRBJ1-2, with unresolved D. Trimming took off 7 bases at V and 7 bases at J, with 13 bases between the two ends. Germline-derived CDR1 and CDR2 are SQVTM and ANQGSEA. The CDR3 loop spans 11 amino acids. The CDR3 sequence is CSGDVGPGYTF. CDR3 nucleotides: TGCAGCGGTGATGTAGGCCCTGGCTACACCTTC. The full variable domain, completed using reference TRBV29-1 and TRBJ1-2, is SAVISQKPSRDICQRGTSLTIQCQVDSQVTMMFWYRQQPGQSLTLIATANQGSEATYESGFVIDKFPISRPNLTFSTLTVSNMSPEDSSIYLCSGDVGPGYTFGSGTRLTVV.